The TCR beta chain described here comes from a study of response to subunit inactivated influenza vaccine. MiXCR, run by TCRdb on the RT-PCR reads, gives a single entry per CDR3 protein. The sample holds around 520,000 distinct CDR3 sequences, 25% seen once. This clonotype was detected a few times. Its antigen remains unidentified. The V gene's germline CDR1 is SGHRS and CDR2 YFSETQ. This CDR3 is 16 amino acids long. V was pared by 4 bases and J by 0 bases, with 7 bases of the junction left unmatched. Study-wide findings and caveats: It was suggested by the authors that few new T cells are recruited by each seasonal influenza vaccination.

The V and J genes are TRBV5-1 and TRBJ2-3; TRBD2 aligns across 8 bases. The TCR sequence derives from a man in his fifties or sixties who received an inactivated influenza vaccine. The material sequenced was CD4+ T cells sorted from PBMCs, taken around 5 days after vaccination. The DNA of the CDR3 is TGCGCCAGCAGCCAGACTAGCGCCACTAGCACAGATACGCAGTATTTT. Translating gives CASSQTSATSTDTQYF.